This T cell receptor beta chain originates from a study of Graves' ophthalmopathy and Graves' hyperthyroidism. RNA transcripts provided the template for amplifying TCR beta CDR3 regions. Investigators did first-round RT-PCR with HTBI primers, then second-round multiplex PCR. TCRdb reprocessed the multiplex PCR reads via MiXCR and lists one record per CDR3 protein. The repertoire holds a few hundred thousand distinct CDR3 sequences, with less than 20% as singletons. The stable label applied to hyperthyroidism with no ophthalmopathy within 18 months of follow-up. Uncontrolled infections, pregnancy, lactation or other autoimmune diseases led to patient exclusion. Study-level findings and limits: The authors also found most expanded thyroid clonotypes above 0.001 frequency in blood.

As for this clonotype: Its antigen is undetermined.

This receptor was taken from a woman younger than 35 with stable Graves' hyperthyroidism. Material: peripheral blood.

The CDR3 DNA follows: TGTGCCAGCAGGCCAATCCTTGTCACTGAAGCTTTCTTT. Its protein is CASRPILVTEAFF. The gene calls are TRBV6-1 and TRBJ1-1; D remains ambiguous. CDR1 and CDR2 (germline): MNHNS, SASEGT. V was trimmed by 6 bases and J by 4 bases, leaving 12 bases between them. This CDR3 has 13 residues.